Listed below are T cell receptor beta chains from one sample, sequenced in a study of cytomegalovirus exposure and HLA in healthy donors. Repertoires were generated with immunoSEQ multiplex PCR, while TCRdb's copy carries only in-frame clones and drops some. In the table there are fewer than 200,000 clones, 60% to 80% of which are singletons. The specimen was PBMCs. These receptor sequences come from a male donor in good health and CMV-seronegative. The CDR3 runs from the conserved cysteine through the conserved F or W. The order of the fields is V gene, CDR3 length, CDR3 protein.

V gene: TRBV5-1
CDR3 length: 16
CDR3 protein: CASSGSSGRVGYEQYF

V gene: TRBV4-1
CDR3 length: 15
CDR3 protein: CASSQDGGTSYEQYF

V gene: TRBV11-2
CDR3 length: 15
CDR3 protein: CASSFTSGGAETQYF

V gene: TRBV5-4
CDR3 length: 15
CDR3 protein: CASSLTAGDMNEQYF

V gene: TRBV21-1
CDR3 length: 15
CDR3 protein: CASSKGGDSTGELFF

V gene: TRBV4-1
CDR3 length: 16
CDR3 protein: CASSHPPQGSGYGYTF

V gene: TRBV6-6
CDR3 length: 16
CDR3 protein: CASSYSGTGHTDTQYF

V gene: TRBV30
CDR3 length: 14
CDR3 protein: CAQKPPGQGEKLFF

V gene: TRBV11-2
CDR3 length: 14
CDR3 protein: CASSLAGRPYEQYF

V gene: TRBV19
CDR3 length: 14
CDR3 protein: CASTPRDRVYGYTF